Presented here are 16 T cell receptor beta chains from one specimen sequenced in a study of T cell responses to AZD1222 COVID-19 vaccine (TCRdb year 2021). Library preparation used the immunoSEQ multiplex PCR assay. As stored in TCRdb, this immuneACCESS dataset retains in-frame rearrangements with V and J assigned. A fraction of the clones does not appear; measured against another copy, unresolved V genes explain less than half of the discrepancy, and the remainder lacks a known reason. The sample yields some 150,000 clones; 80% to 95% were counted once. The biggest ten clones account for about 5.5% of the sample. The sample's time point label is to be understood as: baseline before first vaccination. Source: peripheral blood, taken on day 0 of AZD1222 vaccination. These receptors all stem from an adult in good health.

The CDR3 protein is CSVLAGDYEQFF. The CDR3 DNA reads TGCAGCGTTTTGGCTGGGGACTATGAGCAGTTCTTC. The V and J genes are TRBV29-1 and TRBJ2-1; D possibly corresponds to TRBD2 (6 bases). The CDR3 sequence is 12 residues long. V lost 5 bases and J 8 bases, leaving 13 bases between the germline ends. Germline CDR1 and CDR2: SQVTM and ANQGSEA.

This chain connects TRBV7-6 to TRBJ1-3; D ambiguous. This CDR3 comprises 15 residues. V dropped 2 bases and J dropped 4 bases, with 12 bases sitting between them. Germline CDR1 SGHVS, CDR2 FNYEAQ. The CDR3 nucleotides read TGTGCCAGCAGCTTATCCTTCCTAACGGGAAACACCATATATTTT. It yields the protein CASSLSFLTGNTIYF.

V usage is TRBV12-5 and J usage is TRBJ2-1; TRBD2 is a possible D gene (6 bases). Between the trimmed V and J ends, which lost 0 bases and 9 bases, there was a span of 9 bases. Germline V lookup: CDR1 LGHNT, CDR2 FRNRAP. CDR3 length: 13 amino acids. The CDR3, as DNA: TGTGCTAGTGGTTTGGTAGGGGACTCTGAGCAGTTCTTC. It yields the protein CASGLVGDSEQFF.

The chain joins TRBV15 to TRBJ2-5; D is perhaps TRBD1 (7 bases). CDR1 is LNHNV, CDR2 YYDKDF, per germline (reference sequence). The CDR3 is 15 amino acids. V was clipped by 0 bases and J by 4 bases, with 12 bases between them. CDR3 sequence: CATSRDPGGRETQYF. For the CDR3, the DNA is TGTGCCACCAGCAGAGATCCAGGGGGGAGAGAGACCCAGTACTTC.

The chain links TRBV27 to TRBJ2-2; 7 nucleotides line up with TRBD2. The CDR3 totals 16 residues. Germline CDR1 reads MNHEY; CDR2 reads SMNVEV (reference sequence). V trimming: 1 base; J trimming: 5 bases; junction bases outside the gene matches: 7. The CDR3 nucleotides are TGTGCCAGCAGTTTATGGTTAGCGGGCGTGACCGGGGAGCTGTTTTTT. Translating it yields CASSLWLAGVTGELFF.

This chain joins TRBV27 and TRBJ1-4, with D perhaps matching TRBD1 (5 bases). Germline V gives CDR1 MNHEY, CDR2 SMNVEV (reference sequence). V was pared by 4 bases and J by 7 bases, with 19 bases between. The CDR3 has 16 residues. CDR3 nucleotide sequence: TGTGCCAGCAGTTACCAGGGTTGGGGCGCGAGTGAAAAACTGTTTTTT. Translated, it gives CASSYQGWGASEKLFF.

The chain carries TRBV28 and TRBJ2-7, with D possibly matching TRBD1 (5 bases). This CDR3 has 15 residues. Trimming removed 2 bases from V and 3 bases from J, with 14 bases in between. The germline V gene has CDR1 MDHEN and CDR2 SYDVKM. The CDR3 reads CASSLAGSKGYEQYF. The CDR3 DNA is TGTGCCAGCAGTTTAGCAGGGTCAAAGGGCTACGAGCAGTACTTC.

V usage is TRBV13 and J usage is TRBJ2-7; 11 nucleotides align to TRBD1. This CDR3 spans 14 amino acids. Germline trimming cut 8 bases from V and 5 bases from J; bases unmatched to any gene: 8. Germline V gene lookup returns CDR1 PRHDT and CDR2 FYEKMQ (reference sequence). The CDR3 DNA sequence: TGTGCCAGCGGGGTGCGGACAGGGGGCGACGAGCAGTACTTC. Amino acid sequence: CASGVRTGGDEQYF.

The J gene is TRBJ2-5, the V gene TRBV29-1, with 14 bases matching TRBD2. Germline trimming cut 3 bases from V and 5 bases from J; bases unmatched to any gene: 20. CDR1 SQVTM and CDR2 ANQGSEA come from the germline V gene. The CDR3 consists of 20 residues. The CDR3 region has the DNA TGCAGCGTTGAGATACCCTTTGGACTAGCGGGGGGACTCGTAGGTGAGACCCAGTACTTC. This gives the protein CSVEIPFGLAGGLVGETQYF. The entire variable domain, with the rest obtained from reference TRBV29-1 and TRBJ2-5, is as follows: SAVISQKPSRDICQRGTSLTIQCQVDSQVTMMFWYRQQPGQSLTLIATANQGSEATYESGFVIDKFPISRPNLTFSTLTVSNMSPEDSSIYLCSVEIPFGLAGGLVGETQYFGPGTRLLVL.

V is TRBV2 and J is TRBJ1-3, with D perhaps TRBD1 (5 bases). CDR1 SNHLY and CDR2 FYNNEI come from the germline V gene. V was pared by 11 bases and J by 1 base, with 9 bases between. The CDR3 runs 12 residues. CDR3 region: CAQGTSGNTIYF. For the CDR3, the DNA is TGTGCCCAGGGAACATCTGGAAACACCATATATTTT.

V is TRBV18 and J is TRBJ2-1; 11 bases are shared with TRBD2. The CDR3 is 16 residues long. The V and J ends lost 5 bases and 3 bases, in that order; junction bases with no gene match: 6. CDR1 and CDR2 from the germline V gene are KGHSH and LQKENI. CDR3 sequence: CASSSLAGGLYNEQFF. CDR3 nucleotide sequence: TGTGCCAGCTCATCCTTAGCGGGGGGGCTCTACAATGAGCAGTTCTTC.

The rearrangement joins TRBV2 to TRBJ1-4; D gene uncertain. This CDR3 has 14 amino acids. Germline V gives CDR1 SNHLY, CDR2 FYNNEI. V was cut by 3 bases and J by 6 bases, with 11 bases left in between. The CDR3 region is CASSDRSGHEKLFF. The CDR3 region has the DNA TGTGCCAGCAGTGACCGCAGCGGCCATGAAAAACTGTTTTTT.

This chain links TRBV5-4 with TRBJ2-3, with D perhaps matching TRBD2 (5 bases). The CDR3 consists of 15 residues. Germline CDR1 is SGHNT and CDR2 is YYREEE (reference sequence). The V gene lost 0 bases and the J gene lost 7 bases, with 15 bases spanning the gap. CDR3 in amino acids: CASSLERGRTNTQYF. DNA for the CDR3: TGTGCCAGCAGCTTGGAACGGGGTCGGACGAATACGCAGTATTTT.

This clone came up a few times. The chain combines TRBV11-2 with TRBJ1-2; no clear D gene. Germline lookup yields CDR1 SGHAT and CDR2 FQNNGV. V was trimmed by 4 bases and J by 7 bases, leaving 13 bases between them. This CDR3 comprises 13 residues. CDR3 residues: CASSSPRLSGYTF. The CDR3 coding sequence is TGTGCCAGCAGCTCCCCGCGGTTAAGTGGCTACACCTTC.

This clone was observed once. The CDR3 DNA reads as TGTGCCAGTAGTATGGGGGGTGTGGGTTCCTACGAGCAGTACTTC. Translation: CASSMGGVGSYEQYF. The chain uses TRBV19 and TRBJ2-7; the D gene is possibly TRBD2 (6 bases). CDR1 and CDR2 from the germline V gene are LNHDA and SQIVND (reference sequence). V dropped 3 bases and J dropped 1 base, with 13 bases sitting between them. The CDR3 extends over 15 amino acids.

The chain joins TRBV19 to TRBJ1-6; 9 bases line up with TRBD1. J lost 7 bases, V lost 5 bases, and 6 bases had no gene match. Germline lookup yields CDR1 LNHDA and CDR2 SQIVND (reference sequence). The CDR3 is 15 residues long. DNA of the CDR3: TGTGCCAGTAGTCCCCGGGACAGGGACAATTCACCCCTCCACTTT. This encodes CASSPRDRDNSPLHF. The full variable domain, in which reference TRBV19 and TRBJ1-6 provide the parts outside the CDR3, is DGGITQSPKYLFRKEGQNVTLSCEQNLNHDAMYWYRQDPGQGLRLIYYSQIVNDFQKGDIAEGYSVSREKKESFPLTVTSAQKNPTAFYLCASSPRDRDNSPLHFGNGTRLTVT.